This TCR beta chain derives from a study of blood T cell repertoires in COVID-19. About the study: COVID-19 samples, acute and convalescent, were from the United States, Italy and Spain. T cells, B-cell-depleted T cells, or PBMCs supplied cDNA or gDNA.

V lost 4 bases, J lost 7 bases, and 10 bases lay in between. In germline, CDR1 is LGHNT, CDR2 FRNRAP. The CDR3 contains 12 residues. Assay: immunoSEQ multiplex PCR; the TCRdb copy retains only in-frame clones and omits some. The sample records about 140,000 clones, around 84% being singletons. The chain employs TRBV12-5 and TRBJ2-5; D might be TRBD1 (5 bases). The TCR sequence derives from a woman aged 60-75 years with acute or convalescent COVID-19. The material sequenced was peripheral blood. CDR3 region: CASGSLRGTQYF. The CDR3 DNA sequence: TGTGCTAGTGGTTCATTAAGGGGGACCCAGTACTTC. The entire variable domain, with the rest obtained from reference TRBV12-5 and TRBJ2-5, is as follows: DARVTQTPRHKVTEMGQEVTMRCQPILGHNTVFWYRQTMMQGLELLAYFRNRAPLDDSGMPKDRFSAEMPDATLATLKIQPSEPRDSAVYFCASGSLRGTQYFGPGTRLLVL.